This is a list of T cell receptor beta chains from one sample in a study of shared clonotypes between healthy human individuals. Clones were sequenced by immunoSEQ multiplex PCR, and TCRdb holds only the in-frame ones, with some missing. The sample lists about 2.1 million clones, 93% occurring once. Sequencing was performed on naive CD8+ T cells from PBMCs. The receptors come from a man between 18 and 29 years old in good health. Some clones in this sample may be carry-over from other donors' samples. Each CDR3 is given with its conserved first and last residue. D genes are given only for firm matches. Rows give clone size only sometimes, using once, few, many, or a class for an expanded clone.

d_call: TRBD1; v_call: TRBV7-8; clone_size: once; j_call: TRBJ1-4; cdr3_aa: CAHRALGTDYCWEKLFF; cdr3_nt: TGTGCCCACAGGGCCCTCGGGACAGACTACTGTTGGGAAAAACTGTTTTTT
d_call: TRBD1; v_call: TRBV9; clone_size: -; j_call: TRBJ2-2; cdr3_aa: CASSPPGQIGELFF; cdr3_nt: TGTGCCAGCAGCCCTCCGGGACAGATCGGGGAGCTGTTTTTT
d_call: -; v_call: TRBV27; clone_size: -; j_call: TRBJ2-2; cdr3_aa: CASAGLTTGELFF; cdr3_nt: TGTGCCAGCGCGGGACTCACCACCGGGGAGCTGTTTTTT
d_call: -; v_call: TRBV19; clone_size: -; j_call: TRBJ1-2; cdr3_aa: CASKGQGPHYTF; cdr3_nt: TGTGCCAGTAAGGGGCAGGGTCCCCACTACACCTTC
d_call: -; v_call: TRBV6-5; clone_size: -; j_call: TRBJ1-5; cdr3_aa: CASSSGYSNQPQHF; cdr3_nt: TGTGCCAGCAGTTCGGGATATAGCAATCAGCCCCAGCATTTT
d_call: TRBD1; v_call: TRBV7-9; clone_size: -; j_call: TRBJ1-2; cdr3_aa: CASIDRGTYGYTF; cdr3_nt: TGTGCCAGCATCGACAGGGGCACCTATGGCTACACCTTC
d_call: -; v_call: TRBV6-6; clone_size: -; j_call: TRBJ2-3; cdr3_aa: CASHRGRGKPGDTQYF; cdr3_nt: TGTGCCAGTCACAGGGGGAGGGGGAAGCCGGGGGATACGCAGTATTTT
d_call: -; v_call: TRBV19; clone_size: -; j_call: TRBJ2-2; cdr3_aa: CASRIWAANTGELFF; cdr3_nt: TGTGCCAGTAGAATTTGGGCAGCGAACACCGGGGAGCTGTTTTTT
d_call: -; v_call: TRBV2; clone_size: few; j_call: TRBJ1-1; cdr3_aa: CASSEGPPNTEAFF; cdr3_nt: TGTGCCAGCAGTGAAGGACCCCCGAACACTGAAGCTTTCTTT
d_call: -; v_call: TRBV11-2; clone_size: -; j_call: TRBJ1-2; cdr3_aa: CASSLSKDPAGDF; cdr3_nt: TGTGCCAGCAGCTTATCGAAGGACCCTGCGGGGGACTTC
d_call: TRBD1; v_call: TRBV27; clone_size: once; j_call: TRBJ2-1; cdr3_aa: CASSPYSGGATYNEQFF; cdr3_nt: TGTGCCAGCAGTCCCTACTCAGGGGGCGCAACCTACAATGAGCAGTTCTTC
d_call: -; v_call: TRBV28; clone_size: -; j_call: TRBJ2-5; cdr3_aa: CASSHQGFGETQYF; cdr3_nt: TGTGCCAGCAGTCATCAGGGATTTGGGGAGACCCAGTACTTC
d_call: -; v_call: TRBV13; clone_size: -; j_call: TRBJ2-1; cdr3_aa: CASSLVVLNNEQFF; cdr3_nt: TGTGCCAGCAGCTTAGTAGTATTGAACAATGAGCAGTTCTTC
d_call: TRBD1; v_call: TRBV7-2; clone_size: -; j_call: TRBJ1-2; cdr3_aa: CASSPGGDYGYTF; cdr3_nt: TGTGCCAGCAGCCCAGGGGGGGACTATGGCTACACCTTC
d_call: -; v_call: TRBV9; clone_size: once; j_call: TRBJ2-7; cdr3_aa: CASSPTSTALNEQYF; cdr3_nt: TGTGCCAGCAGCCCAACTTCGACAGCGTTGAACGAGCAGTACTTC
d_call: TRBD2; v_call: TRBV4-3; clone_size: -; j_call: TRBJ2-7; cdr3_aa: CASSQELTGGRRGEQYF; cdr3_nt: TGCGCCAGCAGCCAAGAGCTTACGGGAGGACGTAGAGGCGAGCAGTACTTC
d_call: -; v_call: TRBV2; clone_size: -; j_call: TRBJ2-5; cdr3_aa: CASSERETRGETQYF; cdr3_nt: TGTGCCAGCAGTGAAAGGGAGACAAGGGGAGAGACCCAGTACTTC
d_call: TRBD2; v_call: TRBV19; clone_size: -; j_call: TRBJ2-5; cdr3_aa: CASSAFLYREEQETQYF; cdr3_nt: TGTGCCAGTAGTGCCTTCCTTTACCGGGAGGAACAAGAGACCCAGTACTTC
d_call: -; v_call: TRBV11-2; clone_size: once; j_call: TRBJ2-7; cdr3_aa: CASSPLLGTLHYEQYF; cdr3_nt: TGTGCCAGCAGCCCCCTCTTAGGGACACTACACTACGAGCAGTACTTC
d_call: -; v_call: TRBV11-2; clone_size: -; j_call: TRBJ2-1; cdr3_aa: CASSLARFREQFF; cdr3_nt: TGTGCCAGCAGCTTAGCCAGGTTTAGGGAGCAGTTCTTC
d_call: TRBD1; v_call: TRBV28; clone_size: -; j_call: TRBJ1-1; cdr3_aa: CASSFRGSSYTEAFF; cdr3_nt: TGTGCCAGCAGTTTCAGGGGGAGTTCGTACACTGAAGCTTTCTTT
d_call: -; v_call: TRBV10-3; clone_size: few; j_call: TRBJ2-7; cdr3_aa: CAIQEQGRSEQYF; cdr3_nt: TGTGCCATCCAAGAACAGGGGAGGTCCGAGCAGTACTTC
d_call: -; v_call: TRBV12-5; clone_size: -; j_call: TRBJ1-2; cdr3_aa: CASAWNYYGYTF; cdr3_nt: TGTGCTAGTGCCTGGAATTACTATGGCTACACCTTC
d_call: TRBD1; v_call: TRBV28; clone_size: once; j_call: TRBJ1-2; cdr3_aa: CASSSLDRVVYYGYTF; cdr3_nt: TGTGCCAGCAGTTCCCTAGACAGGGTAGTCTACTATGGCTACACCTTC
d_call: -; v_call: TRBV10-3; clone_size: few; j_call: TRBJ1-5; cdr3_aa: CAARDVGNQPQHF; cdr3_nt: TGTGCCGCACGGGACGTAGGCAATCAGCCCCAGCATTTT
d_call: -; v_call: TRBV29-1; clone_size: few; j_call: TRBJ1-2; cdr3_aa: CSVGPSWGYTF; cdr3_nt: TGCAGCGTGGGTCCTTCTTGGGGCTACACCTTC
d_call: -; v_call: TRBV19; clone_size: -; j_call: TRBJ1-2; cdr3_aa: CASSMTVGSDYTF; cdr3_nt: TGTGCCAGTAGTATGACGGTTGGGAGTGACTACACCTTC